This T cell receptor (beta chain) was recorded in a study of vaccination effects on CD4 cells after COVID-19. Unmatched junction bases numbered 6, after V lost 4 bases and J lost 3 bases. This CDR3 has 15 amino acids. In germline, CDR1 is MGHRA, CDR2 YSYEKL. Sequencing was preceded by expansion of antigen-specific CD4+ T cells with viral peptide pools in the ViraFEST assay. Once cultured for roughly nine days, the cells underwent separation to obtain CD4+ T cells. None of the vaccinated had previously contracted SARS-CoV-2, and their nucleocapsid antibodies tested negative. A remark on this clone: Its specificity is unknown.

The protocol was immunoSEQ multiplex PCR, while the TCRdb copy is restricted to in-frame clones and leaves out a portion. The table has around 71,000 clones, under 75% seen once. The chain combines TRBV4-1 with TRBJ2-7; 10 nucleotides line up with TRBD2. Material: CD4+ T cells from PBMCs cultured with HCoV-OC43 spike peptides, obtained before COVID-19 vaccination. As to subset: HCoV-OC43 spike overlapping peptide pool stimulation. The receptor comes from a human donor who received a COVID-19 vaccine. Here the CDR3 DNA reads TGCGCCAGCAGCCTAGAGGCTAGCGGGGGCTACGAGCAGTACGTC. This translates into CASSLEASGGYEQYV.